Presented here are 11 T cell receptor beta chains from one specimen sequenced in a study of technical replicates of blood from several donors. This table comes from immunoSEQ multiplex PCR, and its TCRdb copy is limited to in-frame clones, with some not included. This table holds about 70,000 clones, over 85% found once. The sequenced material came from T cells isolated from PBMCs. These receptors were obtained from a human donor in good health.

The gene calls are TRBV20-1 and TRBJ2-7; D possibly corresponds to TRBD1 (6 bases). Germline assignment: CDR1 DFQATT and CDR2 SNEGSKA (reference sequence). V lost 6 bases and J 6 bases, leaving 12 bases between the germline ends. The CDR3 contains 11 residues. The CDR3 bases are TGCAGTGCGAATACAGGGCGCGAGCAGTACTTC. It is translated as CSANTGREQYF.

As to this clone: One end of the junction is discordant with germline, which a read error may explain. The chain is built from TRBV20-1 and TRBJ1-2; D gene unclear. The CDR3 spans 11 residues. Per the germline V gene, CDR1 is DFQATT and CDR2 is SNEGSKA (reference sequence). The CDR3 protein is CSARGGGREYF. The CDR3 DNA reads as TGCAGTGCTAGAGGTGGAGGGCGGGAGTACTTC.

CDR3 nucleotides: TGTGCCAGCAACACACCGACTACACCCTACGAGCAGTACTTC. This codes for CASNTPTTPYEQYF. V usage is TRBV28 and J usage is TRBJ2-7, with D possibly being TRBD2 (5 bases). Trimming stripped 7 bases from V and 2 bases from J, with 15 bases between. The germline V gene encodes CDR1 MDHEN and CDR2 SYDVKM. The CDR3 loop spans 14 amino acids. Filled out from reference TRBV28 and TRBJ2-7, the complete variable domain reads DVKVTQSSRYLVKRTGEKVFLECVQDMDHENMFWYRQDPGLGLRLIYFSYDVKMKEKGDIPEGYSVSREKKERFSLILESASTNQTSMYLCASNTPTTPYEQYFGPGTRLTVT.

The table lists this clone with a count of one. The chain uses TRBV9 and TRBJ1-2; possibly TRBD1 for D (6 bases). Trimming removed 0 bases at V and 6 bases at J, with 15 bases between. The CDR3 runs to 15 residues. Germline CDR1 reads SGDLS; CDR2 reads YYNGEE. This chain's CDR3 is CASSVGHRVSDGYTF. The CDR3 DNA reads TGTGCCAGCAGCGTAGGTCACAGGGTCAGCGATGGCTACACCTTC.

This chain links TRBV6-1 with TRBJ1-2, with TRBD1 identical over 8 bases. The J segment lost 2 bases and the V segment lost 3 bases, leaving 14 bases of the junction unmatched. The CDR3 spans 18 residues. Germline assignment: CDR1 MNHNS and CDR2 SASEGT. In DNA form, the CDR3 reads TGTGCCAGCAGTGAGACTCCAGGGGGCGGAGTCCGAAACTATGGCTACACCTTC. Translating gives CASSETPGGGVRNYGYTF.

The gene calls are TRBV2 and TRBJ2-7; a weak D match, TRBD1 (6 bases). The CDR3 is made up of 12 amino acids. V dropped 0 bases and J dropped 12 bases, with 12 bases sitting between them. Germline V gives CDR1 SNHLY, CDR2 FYNNEI. The CDR3, as DNA: TGTGCCAGCAGTGAAGCATGGACAGTTGTGTACTTC. Its translation: CASSEAWTVVYF.

The chain has TRBV30 and TRBJ2-5, with a possible D match to TRBD1 (5 bases). This CDR3 is built from 13 residues. Per the germline V gene, CDR1 is GTSNPN and CDR2 is SVGIG (reference sequence). Trimming stripped 0 bases from V and 3 bases from J, with 8 bases between. This CDR3 reads CAWSVRREETQYF. For the CDR3, the DNA is TGTGCCTGGAGTGTACGCAGGGAAGAGACCCAGTACTTC.

V usage is TRBV5-1 and J usage is TRBJ2-2; no clear D. CDR3 length: 13 amino acids. Trimming removed 3 bases from V and 4 bases from J, with 7 bases in between. The germline CDR1 and CDR2 sequences are SGHRS and YFSETQ. CDR3 coding DNA: TGCGCCAGCAGCTCCCTTAGCACCGGGGAGCTGTTTTTT. As protein: CASSSLSTGELFF.

The V call is TRBV5-4, the J call TRBJ2-5; TRBD1 might be the D (7 bases). Trimming took off 4 bases at V and 5 bases at J, with 18 bases between the two ends. The CDR3 totals 15 residues. Per the germline V gene, CDR1 is SGHNT and CDR2 is YYREEE (reference sequence). The CDR3, as DNA: TGTGCCAGCAGCGTGACAGGGTATCGGGAGGAGACCCAGTACTTC. Its translation: CASSVTGYREETQYF.

The chain uses TRBV6-5 and TRBJ1-1; unclear D gene. The CDR3 runs to 14 residues. V was pared by 3 bases and J by 4 bases, with 12 bases between. The germline V gene has CDR1 MNHEY and CDR2 SVGAGI. DNA of the CDR3: TGTGCCAGCAGTTATGTACCCCTAGGCACTGAAGCTTTCTTT. It is translated as CASSYVPLGTEAFF.

As DNA, the CDR3 is TGTGCCAGCAGCCCGACAGTCAATGAGCAGTTCTTC. Its translation is CASSPTVNEQFF. V and J are TRBV7-9 and TRBJ2-1, with D possibly matching TRBD1 (5 bases). This CDR3 is 12 amino acids long. Germline CDR1 SEHNR, CDR2 FQNEAQ (reference sequence). Trimming left V 5 bases short and J 6 bases short, with 8 bases between.